These 25 T cell receptor beta chains were all obtained from the same sample, sequenced in a study of T cells after posttransplantation cyclophosphamide. A marrow graft followed busulfan-fludarabine conditioning, with cyclophosphamide on days +3 and +4. The data were produced by immunoSEQ multiplex PCR, yet TCRdb's version contains in-frame clones alone and is incomplete. The sample contains 7,500 to 10,000 clones, roughly 80% of which appear only once. The specimen was PBMCs, collected around 2,000 days after a stem cell transplant with posttransplant cyclophosphamide. Receptors originate from a female patient between 35 and 55 years old who received an allogeneic stem cell transplant from a related donor, was CMV-positive, and had no GVHD. Certain T cells may be donor cells from the graft.

The V gene is TRBV5-4, the J gene TRBJ1-1, with D maybe TRBD1 (6 bases). The V gene lost 3 bases and the J gene lost 7 bases, with 13 bases spanning the gap. Looked up from germline, CDR1 is SGHNT and CDR2 is YYREEE (reference sequence). This CDR3 spans 13 amino acids. DNA of the CDR3: TGTGCCAGCAGCTCCCGACAGGCGAATGAAGCTTTCTTT. Residues: CASSSRQANEAFF.

DNA for the CDR3: TGTGCCAGCAGCTCCCGACAGGGCCGATCCTACAATGAGCAGTTCTTC. Translation gives CASSSRQGRSYNEQFF. The J gene is TRBJ2-1, the V gene TRBV7-8, with 7 positions matching TRBD1. The CDR3 is 16 residues long. V shed 4 bases and J 1 base; nucleotides not matched to a gene: 7. Germline assignment: CDR1 SGHVS and CDR2 FQNEAQ.

The rearrangement uses TRBV11-2 and TRBJ2-3; D possibly corresponds to TRBD1 (6 bases). CDR1 SGHAT and CDR2 FQNNGV come from the germline V gene. V gave up 2 bases and J gave up 2 bases, with 11 bases separating them. CDR3 length: 15 amino acids. CDR3 protein: CASSLRAGDTDTQYF. Written as DNA, the CDR3 is TGTGCCAGCAGCTTAAGGGCAGGGGACACAGATACGCAGTATTTT.

The V gene is TRBV25-1, the J gene TRBJ2-7; D not resolved. This CDR3 comprises 15 residues. The germline V and J ends were trimmed by 5 bases and 5 bases, with 19 bases remaining between them. Germline V gene data show CDR1 as MGHDK and CDR2 as SYGVNS. The CDR3 region has the DNA TGTGCCAGCAGTCCCCGATCCGAAATCCTACACGAGCAGTACTTC. This gives the protein CASSPRSEILHEQYF.

V and J are TRBV5-1 and TRBJ2-7; TRBD2 agrees at 9 bases. This CDR3 is built from 18 residues. CDR1 and CDR2 from the germline V gene are SGHRS and YFSETQ. J was trimmed by 0 bases and V by 2 bases; bases with no gene match: 12. CDR3 residues: CASSLNSISGGHSYEQYF. CDR3 nucleotide sequence: TGCGCCAGCAGCTTAAACAGTATTAGCGGGGGCCACTCCTACGAGCAGTACTTC.

This chain's CDR3 is CASSPGTGGSETQYF. CDR3 nucleotides: TGTGCCAGCAGCCCCGGGACAGGGGGCTCAGAGACCCAGTACTTC. This chain links TRBV9 with TRBJ2-5, with 12 positions matching TRBD1. Germline V gives CDR1 SGDLS, CDR2 YYNGEE. The CDR3 totals 15 residues. After removal of 4 bases from V and 4 bases from J, the junction contained 5 bases not matched to a gene.

V gene TRBV2 combines with J gene TRBJ2-6; weak D call: TRBD2 (7 bases). V was clipped by 6 bases and J by 1 base, with 10 bases between them. Germline CDR1 and CDR2: SNHLY and FYNNEI. The length of the CDR3 is 15 residues. CDR3 sequence: CASRGGRSGANVLTF. For the CDR3, the DNA is TGTGCCAGCAGGGGGGGGCGGTCTGGGGCCAACGTCCTGACTTTC.

The rearrangement uses TRBV7-3 and TRBJ2-7; no clear D gene. V was clipped by 6 bases and J by 4 bases, with 7 bases between them. Germline lookup yields CDR1 SGHTA and CDR2 FQGTGA. The CDR3 has 11 residues. DNA for the CDR3: TGTGCCAGCAGTGAGAAATACGAGCAGTACTTC. Residues: CASSEKYEQYF.

The chain carries TRBV19 and TRBJ2-3; 9 bases fit TRBD1. V lost 5 bases to trimming and J lost 10 bases; unmatched junction nucleotides: 10. The CDR3 is 14 amino acids. Germline V gene sequence: CDR1 LNHDA, CDR2 SQIVND (reference sequence). CDR3 residues: CASSGGQGFQSQYF. In DNA form, the CDR3 reads TGTGCCAGTAGTGGAGGACAGGGGTTTCAGTCGCAGTATTTT.

The CDR3 DNA sequence: TGTGCCAGTAGTACTCTACCGGGACAGGCGATACAAGAGACCCAGTACTTC. Its translation is CASSTLPGQAIQETQYF. The chain joins TRBV19 to TRBJ2-5; 8 bases match TRBD1. The length of the CDR3 is 17 residues. V was pared by 4 bases and J by 2 bases, with 12 bases of the junction left unmatched. CDR1 and CDR2 (germline): LNHDA, SQIVND (reference sequence).

The chain combines TRBV6-4 with TRBJ2-3, with 10 bases identical to TRBD2. Looked up from germline, CDR1 is MRHNA and CDR2 is SNTAGT. CDR3 size: 15 residues. V gave up 4 bases and J gave up 2 bases; unmatched junction bases: 3. The CDR3 sequence: CASSASGGATDTQYF. The CDR3 coding sequence is TGTGCCAGCAGTGCCAGCGGGGGGGCCACAGATACGCAGTATTTT.

J is TRBJ1-4 and V is TRBV18; no firm D call. Germline V lookup: CDR1 KGHSH, CDR2 LQKENI. This CDR3 has 16 amino acids. Trimming stripped 2 bases from V and 4 bases from J, with 14 bases between. CDR3 sequence reads: CASSPGLEAGNEKLFF. The CDR3 nucleotides are TGTGCCAGCTCACCAGGCCTAGAAGCGGGTAATGAAAAACTGTTTTTT.

The chain joins TRBV7-8 to TRBJ2-7, with 8 bases fitting TRBD2. The CDR3 runs 15 residues. The junction had 7 bases not matched to a gene; V was cut back by 4 bases and J by 2 bases. Germline V CDR1 and CDR2: SGHVS, FQNEAQ. The CDR3 loop is CASSSREGQTYEQYF. The CDR3, as DNA: TGTGCCAGCAGCTCCCGGGAGGGGCAGACCTACGAGCAGTACTTC.

The chain links TRBV29-1 to TRBJ2-1; no clear D. The CDR3 totals 14 residues. V gave up 3 bases and J gave up 3 bases, with 12 bases separating them. In germline, CDR1 is SQVTM, CDR2 ANQGSEA. CDR3 sequence: CSVEILQFYNEQFF. The CDR3 region has the DNA TGCAGCGTTGAGATTTTGCAGTTCTACAATGAGCAGTTCTTC.

CDR3 protein: CASSVIAGNSPLHF. The DNA for the CDR3 is TGTGCCAGCAGCGTAATAGCAGGGAATTCACCCCTCCACTTT. The V and J genes are TRBV9 and TRBJ1-6; D is perhaps TRBD1 (5 bases). The CDR3 is 14 residues long. Germline V gene data show CDR1 as SGDLS and CDR2 as YYNGEE. V shed 1 base and J shed 7 bases, with 9 bases lying between them. The entire variable domain, with the rest obtained from reference TRBV9 and TRBJ1-6, is as follows: DSGVTQTPKHLITATGQRVTLRCSPRSGDLSVYWYQQSLDQGLQFLIQYYNGEERAKGNILERFSAQQFPDLHSELNLSSLELGDSALYFCASSVIAGNSPLHFGNGTRLTVT.

J is TRBJ2-3 and V is TRBV5-5; D is ambiguous. This CDR3 is built from 12 residues. V gave up 2 bases and J gave up 6 bases, with 7 bases separating them. Germline CDR1 SGHKS, CDR2 YYEKEE (reference sequence). The CDR3: CASSLTSDTQYF. The DNA of the CDR3 is TGTGCCAGCAGCTTAACTTCCGATACGCAGTATTTT.

The chain links TRBV11-3 to TRBJ2-3, with D tentatively TRBD1 (6 bases). The germline V gene has CDR1 SGHNT and CDR2 YENEEA. The CDR3 has 17 residues. V lost 4 bases, J lost 0 bases, and 17 bases lay in between. For the CDR3, the DNA is TGTGCCAGCAGCTCCTCAGGGGCGGTCTGGAGCACAGATACGCAGTATTTT. Amino acid sequence: CASSSSGAVWSTDTQYF. The full variable domain, its missing parts supplied by reference TRBV11-3 and TRBJ2-3, is EAGVVQSPRYKIIEKKQPVAFWCNPISGHNTLYWYLQNLGQGPELLIRYENEEAVDDSQLPKDRFSAERLKGVDSTLKIQPAELGDSAVYLCASSSSGAVWSTDTQYFGPGTRLTVL.

The rearrangement links TRBV7-2 to TRBJ1-1, with D tentatively TRBD1 (6 bases). Per the germline V gene, CDR1 is SGHTA and CDR2 is FQGNSA. This CDR3 has 13 amino acids. The V end was cut by 2 bases, the J end by 5 bases, with 9 bases between. CDR3 in amino acids: CASSLRGGTEAFF. In nucleotides, the CDR3 is TGTGCCAGCAGCTTAAGGGGGGGAACTGAAGCTTTCTTT.

This chain connects TRBV5-1 to TRBJ1-1; TRBD1 aligns across 9 bases. The CDR3 runs 16 residues. Germline V gives CDR1 SGHRS, CDR2 YFSETQ. The trim removed 1 base at V and 2 bases at J, leaving 6 bases unmatched. This CDR3 reads CASSLWGTGGNTEAFF. CDR3 DNA sequence: TGCGCCAGCAGCTTGTGGGGAACAGGGGGCAACACTGAAGCTTTCTTT.

The chain has TRBV15 and TRBJ1-2; TRBD1 might be the D (5 bases). Germline V gives CDR1 LNHNV, CDR2 YYDKDF (reference sequence). CDR3 length equals 13 residues. V shed 0 bases and J shed 4 bases, with 6 bases lying between them. CDR3 coding DNA: TGTGCCACCAGCAGAGATGGGGCCTATGGCTACACCTTC. This sequence encodes CATSRDGAYGYTF.

The genes are TRBV7-8 and TRBJ2-2; a weak D match, TRBD1 (6 bases). V lost 2 bases to trimming and J lost 1 base, with 8 bases between them. This CDR3 is built from 15 residues. Germline values: CDR1 SGHVS, CDR2 FQNEAQ. The CDR3: CASSLPTGNTGELFF. The DNA of the CDR3 is TGTGCCAGCAGCTTACCGACAGGGAACACCGGGGAGCTGTTTTTT.

The chain combines TRBV6-1 with TRBJ1-1, with TRBD1 as a possible D gene (5 bases). The CDR3 sequence is 13 residues long. The germline V and J ends were trimmed by 8 bases and 5 bases, with 15 bases remaining between them. CDR1 MNHNS and CDR2 SASEGT come from the germline V gene. CDR3: CASLGVGRTEAFF. CDR3 sequence (DNA): TGTGCCAGCTTGGGGGTGGGGAGGACTGAAGCTTTCTTT.

The chain is built from TRBV7-3 and TRBJ1-5; D remains unclear. This CDR3 comprises 13 residues. Germline V gene sequence: CDR1 SGHTA, CDR2 FQGTGA. Between the trimmed V and J ends, which lost 5 bases and 11 bases, there was a span of 16 bases. The CDR3 reads CASSLGPTGAQHF. The CDR3 DNA follows: TGTGCCAGCAGCCTAGGCCCGACTGGAGCCCAGCATTTT.

V and J are TRBV6-6 and TRBJ2-1, with a possible D match to TRBD2 (5 bases). The germline V gene has CDR1 MNHNY and CDR2 SVGAGI (reference sequence). Trimming pared 2 bases from V and 7 bases from J, leaving 15 bases between. The CDR3 covers 15 residues. CDR3 in amino acids: CASSYVGSGWNEQFF. For the CDR3, the DNA is TGTGCCAGCAGTTACGTGGGGTCGGGGTGGAATGAGCAGTTCTTC.

V gene TRBV4-1 combines with J gene TRBJ2-7, with D uncertain. Germline CDR1 and CDR2: MGHRA and YSYEKL. The CDR3 runs to 12 residues. V was trimmed by 2 bases and J by 1 base, leaving 3 bases between them. CDR3 region: CASSQPSYEQYF. The CDR3 DNA reads as TGCGCCAGCAGCCAACCGTCCTACGAGCAGTACTTC.